This T cell receptor (beta chain) was sequenced in a study of cytomegalovirus exposure and HLA in healthy donors. A word on this clone: Its antigen remains unknown.

Findings and limits, study-wide: Later analysis revealed greater clonal expansion in HLA-associated TCR beta chains than in equally common others.

The PCR made use of 60 Vbeta and 13 Jbeta primers. Profiling relied on immunoSEQ multiplex PCR, and the TCRdb table lists in-frame clones only, not all of them. Of around 130,000 clones listed, around 70% are singletons. Trimming removed 0 bases from V and 6 bases from J; junction bases left unmatched: 11. CDR3 length: 16 amino acids. Looked up from germline, CDR1 is MGHRA and CDR2 is YSYEKL. The J gene is TRBJ2-7, the V gene TRBV4-1; TRBD1 agrees at 7 bases. Sequenced input: PBMCs. This sequence originates from a man between 40 and 49 years old in good health and CMV-seropositive. CDR3: CASSQEGVGQYLEQYF. CDR3 DNA: TGCGCCAGCAGCCAAGAAGGGGTGGGACAGTACCTCGAGCAGTACTTC.